Below, one T cell receptor beta chain is given with its context. The target of this receptor is not known. The sample holds no much larger clone one base away, and base qualities are not on file. The data stem from a study of blood T cell repertoires in COVID-19 (dated by TCRdb to 2018 to 2021). About the investigation overall: Collaborator samples came from the United States, Italy and Spain and covered acute and convalescent phases of COVID-19. The dataset comprised deeply sampled blood TCRbeta repertoires from subjects exposed to, actively infected with, or recovered from COVID-19. The repertoires were made available in a free public database intended to serve as a resource for research on the immune response to SARS-CoV-2. The sample metadata nearly always contained a de-identified subject ID, COVID-19 status, age in years and sex. The samples were drawn from the first 160 participants of the ongoing ImmuneRACE study and from about 1,200 subjects provided by 6 global collaborators. The prospective study material was composed of cDNA or gDNA derived from T cells, B-cell-depleted T cells, or PBMCs. HLA class I and class II types, where available, came from metadata supplied by the sample provider rather than from assay-based typing. Results and caveats for the whole study, not just this receptor: The quantity of clinical and demographic metadata differed by source and by participant and was supplied without curation.

Via the germline V gene (reference sequence), CDR1 is SEHNR and CDR2 FQNEAQ. Trimming takes 2 bases from V and 8 bases from J, and the germline ends sit 12 bases apart. From the cysteine through the phenylalanine, the CDR3 covers 14 amino acids. Only the CDR3 DNA stays, 42 bases, in frame from base 1. TCRbeta CDR3 regions were amplified from genomic DNA by means of the immunoSEQ Assay, a bias-controlled multiplex PCR. In the source study's methods: Nucleated cell counts per sample were estimated from amplification of reference gene primers within the assay. Sequence reads were collapsed and filtered to measure the absolute abundance of every unique TCRbeta CDR3 rearrangement. Productive Simpson clonality was computed per sample as the square root of Simpson's diversity index over productive rearrangements. As stored in TCRdb, this immuneACCESS dataset retains in-frame rearrangements with V and J assigned. A fraction of the clones does not appear; measured against another copy, unresolved V genes explain less than half of the discrepancy, and the remainder lacks a known reason. That table gives V, J and clone size, and the DNA gave D and trimming. The sample has roughly 400,000 clones on record, 90% of them singletons. The ten largest clones take up more than 0.55% of the sample.

Participants in the prospective study were enrolled through a virtual design, were aged roughly 18 to 100 years, and lived in 24 United States geographic areas. Cohort assignment in the prospective study relied on participant-reported clinical history from a screening survey and a study questionnaire. Recovered participants in ImmuneRACE Cohort 3 were defined as having two consecutive negative NP/OP PCR tests, clearance from a healthcare professional, or resolution of symptoms. In the prospective study, mobile phlebotomists collected whole blood, serum and a nasopharyngeal or oropharyngeal swab from each participant. Additional blood draws and questionnaires over an approximately two-month period could optionally be provided by prospective study participants. Blood samples from the prospective study were shipped frozen or at room temperature prior to DNA extraction.

Sequencing was carried out using PBMCs or T cells enriched from blood (not recorded which). The source of this sequence is a man younger than 35 who had recovered from COVID-19. The sequence joins TRBV7-9 to TRBJ1-4; tentative D gene TRBD1, with 6 bases matching. The CDR3 corresponds to CASSLRGAREKLFF. The nucleotide sequence is given as TGTGCCAGCAGCTTACGGGGGGCGCGAGAAAAACTGTTTTTT.